The 14 T cell receptor beta chains below come from one sample, sequenced in a study of T cell responses to AZD1222 COVID-19 vaccine. Assay: immunoSEQ multiplex PCR; the TCRdb copy retains only in-frame clones and omits some. The table includes 150,000 or so clones, around nine tenths detected once. This specimen was peripheral blood, taken on day 0 of AZD1222 vaccination. Receptor source: an adult in good health.

The chain combines TRBV10-1 with TRBJ2-2, with D possibly being TRBD2 (5 bases). Germline lookup yields CDR1 WNHNN and CDR2 SYGVQD (reference sequence). Deletions cut 5 bases from V and 7 bases from J, with 8 bases between. CDR3 length: 12 amino acids. CDR3 DNA sequence: TGCGCCAGCAGTCTAGCTGTCGGGGAGCTGTTTTTT. Amino acid sequence: CASSLAVGELFF.

The chain combines TRBV3-1 (or the pseudogene TRBV3-2) with TRBJ2-3, with 8 bases matching TRBD1. There are 15 residues in the CDR3. J was trimmed by 3 bases and V by 4 bases; bases with no gene match: 6. CDR1 LGHDT and CDR2 YNNKEL come from the germline V gene (reference sequence). CDR3 nucleotide sequence: TGTGCCAGCAGCCCTTACGACAGGGGTACAGATACGCAGTATTTT. Its translation is CASSPYDRGTDTQYF.

The chain recombines TRBV16 with TRBJ1-5; a weak D match, TRBD1 (5 bases). This CDR3 is 16 amino acids long. Germline V gene data show CDR1 as KGHSY and CDR2 as FQNENV. Trimming took off 2 bases at V and 0 bases at J, with 11 bases between the two ends. The CDR3 spells CASSQDSPYSNQPQHF. The CDR3 nucleotides are TGTGCCAGCAGCCAAGACAGTCCCTATAGCAATCAGCCCCAGCATTTT.

The chain joins TRBV30 to TRBJ2-3; 12 bases map to TRBD2. Germline V lookup: CDR1 GTSNPN, CDR2 SVGIG (reference sequence). Trimming cost V 4 bases and J 5 bases; bases outside gene matches: 4. The CDR3 contains 14 residues. The CDR3 is CAWTSGGVRDTQYF. CDR3 in DNA: TGTGCCTGGACTAGCGGGGGGGTACGAGATACGCAGTATTTT.

The V gene is TRBV4-3, the J gene TRBJ1-2, with TRBD1 matching over 7 bases. The CDR3 runs to 17 residues. CDR1 and CDR2 from the germline V gene are LGHNA and YSLEER. V shed 0 bases, J shed 3 bases, and the junction held 10 bases outside the gene matches. The CDR3 DNA follows: TGCGCCAGCAGCCAAGATAGGACAGGCTCGTTTTACTATGGCTACACCTTC. Translation gives CASSQDRTGSFYYGYTF.

The chain joins TRBV7-9 to TRBJ2-7, with D hard to call. V lost 1 base and J 7 bases, leaving 11 bases between the germline ends. The CDR3 contains 13 residues. Germline V CDR1 and CDR2: SEHNR, FQNEAQ (reference sequence). CDR3 region: CASSLEDPWEQYF. The CDR3 DNA is TGTGCCAGCAGCTTAGAGGACCCCTGGGAGCAGTACTTC.

This chain joins TRBV7-9 and TRBJ2-7; D could derive from TRBD1 or TRBD2 (5 bases each). Germline values: CDR1 SEHNR, CDR2 FQNEAQ (reference sequence). The CDR3 length is 16 residues. V was clipped by 5 bases and J by 3 bases, with 20 bases between them. The CDR3 spells CASSPLGPWGVYEQYF. The CDR3 coding sequence is TGTGCCAGCAGCCCACTGGGGCCCTGGGGAGTCTACGAGCAGTACTTC.

The chain recombines TRBV15 with TRBJ1-4, with 8 bases fitting TRBD1. The CDR3 is made up of 15 amino acids. CDR1 is LNHNV and CDR2 is YYDKDF in the germline V gene (reference sequence). V lost 3 bases, J lost 8 bases, and 8 bases stayed unmatched. The CDR3 region is CATSRGGTGGEKLFF. The CDR3 bases are TGTGCCACCAGCAGGGGAGGGACAGGCGGAGAAAAACTGTTTTTT.

V and J are TRBV7-2 and TRBJ1-4; D possibly corresponds to TRBD1 (5 bases). V lost 5 bases, J lost 7 bases, and 20 bases lay in between. The CDR3 extends over 16 amino acids. Germline assignment: CDR1 SGHTA and CDR2 FQGNSA. The CDR3 loop is CASSPAQQARSEKLFF. The CDR3 DNA is TGTGCCAGCAGCCCCGCACAACAGGCACGGAGTGAAAAACTGTTTTTT.

The gene calls are TRBV18 and TRBJ1-4; D not certain. With 0 bases removed from V and 5 bases from J, the gap between germline ends came to 10 bases. This CDR3 region has 15 residues. Per the germline V gene, CDR1 is KGHSH and CDR2 is LQKENI. The CDR3 here is CASSPPSKGNEKLFF. CDR3 DNA: TGTGCCAGCTCACCACCGAGTAAAGGGAATGAAAAACTGTTTTTT.

CDR3 DNA sequence: TGTGCCAGCAGCGGGATAGCCAATGAAAAACTGTTTTTT. This gives the protein CASSGIANEKLFF. The chain is built from TRBV9 and TRBJ1-4, with D unresolved. Germline loops: CDR1 SGDLS, CDR2 YYNGEE. The CDR3 is 13 amino acids. V lost 3 bases and J lost 5, with 8 bases in between.

This clone was recorded a few times. The V call is TRBV5-1, the J call TRBJ1-2; possible D gene TRBD1, 6 bases. The CDR3 has 13 amino acids. V was pared by 2 bases and J by 4 bases, with 9 bases between. From germline, CDR1 is SGHRS and CDR2 YFSETQ. For the CDR3, the DNA is TGCGCCAGCAGCTTACGGGGGCTCTATGGCTACACCTTC. Its protein product is CASSLRGLYGYTF.

CDR3 sequence reads: CASSSPGQGFVKNIQYF. CDR3 DNA: TGTGCCAGCAGTTCTCCGGGACAGGGTTTTGTCAAAAACATTCAGTACTTC. The chain employs TRBV28 and TRBJ2-4, with TRBD1 identical over 9 bases. The CDR3 consists of 17 residues. J lost 3 bases, V lost 4 bases, and 10 bases had no gene match. CDR1 is MDHEN, CDR2 SYDVKM, per germline.

This rearrangement joins TRBV7-2 to TRBJ2-4, with a tentative D call TRBD2 (6 bases). Germline CDR1 reads SGHTA; CDR2 reads FQGNSA. The germline V and J ends were trimmed by 1 base and 8 bases, with 6 bases remaining between them. The CDR3 is made up of 12 amino acids. The CDR3 sequence: CASSLGGDIQYF. Written as DNA, the CDR3 is TGTGCCAGCAGCTTAGGGGGGGACATTCAGTACTTC.